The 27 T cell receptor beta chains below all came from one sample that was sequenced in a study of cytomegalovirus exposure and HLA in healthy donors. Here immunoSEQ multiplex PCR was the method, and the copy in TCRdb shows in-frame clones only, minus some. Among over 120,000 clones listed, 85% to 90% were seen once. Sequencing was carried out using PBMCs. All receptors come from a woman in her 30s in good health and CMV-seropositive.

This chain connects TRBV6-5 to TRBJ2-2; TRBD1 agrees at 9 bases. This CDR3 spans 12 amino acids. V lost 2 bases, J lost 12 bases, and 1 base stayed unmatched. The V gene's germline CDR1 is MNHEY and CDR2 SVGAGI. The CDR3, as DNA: TGTGCCAGCAGTTACGGACAGGGGAAGCTGTTTTTT. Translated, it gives CASSYGQGKLFF.

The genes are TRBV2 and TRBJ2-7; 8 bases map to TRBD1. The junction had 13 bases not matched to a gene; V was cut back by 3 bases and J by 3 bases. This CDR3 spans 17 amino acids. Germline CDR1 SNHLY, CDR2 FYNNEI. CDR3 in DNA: TGTGCCAGCAGTGACGGTAGGGACAGGCGAGTAGGCTACGAGCAGTACTTC. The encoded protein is CASSDGRDRRVGYEQYF.

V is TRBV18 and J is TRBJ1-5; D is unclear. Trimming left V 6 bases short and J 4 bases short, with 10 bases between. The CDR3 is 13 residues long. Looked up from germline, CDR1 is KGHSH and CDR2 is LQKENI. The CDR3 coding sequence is TGTGCCAGCTCTCCGACGACAAATCAGCCCCAGCATTTT. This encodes CASSPTTNQPQHF.

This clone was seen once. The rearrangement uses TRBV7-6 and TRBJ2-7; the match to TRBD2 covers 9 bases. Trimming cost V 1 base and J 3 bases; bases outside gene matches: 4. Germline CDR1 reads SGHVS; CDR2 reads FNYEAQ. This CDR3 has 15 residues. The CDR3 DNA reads TGTGCCAGCAGCTTAGAGGCGGGAGGGGACTACGAGCAGTACTTC. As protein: CASSLEAGGDYEQYF.

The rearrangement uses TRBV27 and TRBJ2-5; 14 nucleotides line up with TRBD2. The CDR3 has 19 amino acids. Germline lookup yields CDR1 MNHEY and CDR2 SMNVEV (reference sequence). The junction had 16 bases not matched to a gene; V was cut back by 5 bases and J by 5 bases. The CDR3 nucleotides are TGTGCCAGCAGTCCGGGACTAGCGGGAGTGGCTGGGGGCCGGGAGACCCAGTACTTC. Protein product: CASSPGLAGVAGGRETQYF.

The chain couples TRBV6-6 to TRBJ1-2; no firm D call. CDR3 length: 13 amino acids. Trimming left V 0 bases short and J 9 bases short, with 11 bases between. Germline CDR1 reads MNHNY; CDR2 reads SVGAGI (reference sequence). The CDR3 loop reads CASSYSSAARYTF. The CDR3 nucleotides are TGTGCCAGCAGTTACTCGTCCGCGGCCCGCTACACCTTC.

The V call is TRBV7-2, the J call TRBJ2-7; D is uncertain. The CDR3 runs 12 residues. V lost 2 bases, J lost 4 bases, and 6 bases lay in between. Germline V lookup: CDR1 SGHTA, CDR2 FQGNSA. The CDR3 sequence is CASSLFTYEQYF. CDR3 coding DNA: TGTGCCAGCAGCTTATTTACATACGAGCAGTACTTC.

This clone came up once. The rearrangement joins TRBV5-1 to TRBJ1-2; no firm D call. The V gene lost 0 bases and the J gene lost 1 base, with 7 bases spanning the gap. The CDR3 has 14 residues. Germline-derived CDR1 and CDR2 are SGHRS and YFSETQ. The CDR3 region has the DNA TGCGCCAGCAGCTTGGTGCCGGGTAACTATGGCTACACCTTC. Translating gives CASSLVPGNYGYTF.

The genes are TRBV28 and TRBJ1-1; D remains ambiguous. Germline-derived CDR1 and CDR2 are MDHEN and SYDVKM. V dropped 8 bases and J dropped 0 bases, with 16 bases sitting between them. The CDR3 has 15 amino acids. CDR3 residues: CASPREDGMNTEAFF. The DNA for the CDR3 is TGTGCCAGCCCACGGGAAGACGGTATGAACACTGAAGCTTTCTTT.

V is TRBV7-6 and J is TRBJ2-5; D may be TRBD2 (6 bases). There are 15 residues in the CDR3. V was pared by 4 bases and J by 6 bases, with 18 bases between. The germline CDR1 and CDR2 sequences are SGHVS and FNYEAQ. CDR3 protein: CASSSTLAEGQTQYF. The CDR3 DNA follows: TGTGCCAGCAGCTCCACACTAGCCGAGGGGCAGACCCAGTACTTC.

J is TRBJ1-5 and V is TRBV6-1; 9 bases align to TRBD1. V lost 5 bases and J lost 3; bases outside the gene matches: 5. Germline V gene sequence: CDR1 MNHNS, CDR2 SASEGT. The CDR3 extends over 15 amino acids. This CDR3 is CASSLRDRVNQPQHF. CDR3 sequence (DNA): TGTGCCAGCAGTCTCCGGGACAGGGTCAATCAGCCCCAGCATTTT.

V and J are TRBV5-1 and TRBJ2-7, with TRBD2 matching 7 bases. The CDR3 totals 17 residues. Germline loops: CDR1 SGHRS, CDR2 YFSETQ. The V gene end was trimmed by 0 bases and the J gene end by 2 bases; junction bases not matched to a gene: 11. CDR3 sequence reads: CASSLGLRREGTYEQYF. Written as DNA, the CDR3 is TGCGCCAGCAGCTTGGGGCTACGGAGGGAGGGAACCTACGAGCAGTACTTC.

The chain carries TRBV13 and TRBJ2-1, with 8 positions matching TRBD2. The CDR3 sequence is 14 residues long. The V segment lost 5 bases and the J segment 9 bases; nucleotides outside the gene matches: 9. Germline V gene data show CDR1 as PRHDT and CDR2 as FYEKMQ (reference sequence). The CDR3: CASSPGTAGGEQFF. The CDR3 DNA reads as TGTGCCAGCAGCCCCGGGACGGCGGGAGGTGAGCAGTTCTTC.

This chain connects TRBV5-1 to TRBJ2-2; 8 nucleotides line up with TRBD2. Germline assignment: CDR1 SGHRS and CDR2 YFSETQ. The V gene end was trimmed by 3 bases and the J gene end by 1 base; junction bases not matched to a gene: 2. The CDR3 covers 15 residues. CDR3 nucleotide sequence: TGCGCCAGCAGCTCGGGACTAGTGAACACCGGGGAGCTGTTTTTT. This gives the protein CASSSGLVNTGELFF. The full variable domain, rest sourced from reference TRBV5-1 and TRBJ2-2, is KAGVTQTPRYLIKTRGQQVTLSCSPISGHRSVSWYQQTPGQGLQFLFEYFSETQRNKGNFPGRFSGRQFSNSRSEMNVSTLELGDSALYLCASSSGLVNTGELFFGEGSRLTVL.

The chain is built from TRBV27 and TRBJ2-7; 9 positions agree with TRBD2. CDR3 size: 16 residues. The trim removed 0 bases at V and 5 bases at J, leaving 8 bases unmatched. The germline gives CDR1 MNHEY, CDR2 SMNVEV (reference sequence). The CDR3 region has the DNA TGTGCCAGCAGTTTATCCTGGGGACTAGCTAGGAACGAGCAGTACTTC. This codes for CASSLSWGLARNEQYF.

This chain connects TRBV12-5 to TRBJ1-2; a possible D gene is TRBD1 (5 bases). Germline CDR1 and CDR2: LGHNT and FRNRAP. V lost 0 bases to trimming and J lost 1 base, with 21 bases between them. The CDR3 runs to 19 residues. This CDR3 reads CASGLVGVPDILSNYGYTF. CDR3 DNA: TGTGCTAGTGGTTTGGTAGGGGTCCCGGACATTCTTAGTAACTATGGCTACACCTTC.

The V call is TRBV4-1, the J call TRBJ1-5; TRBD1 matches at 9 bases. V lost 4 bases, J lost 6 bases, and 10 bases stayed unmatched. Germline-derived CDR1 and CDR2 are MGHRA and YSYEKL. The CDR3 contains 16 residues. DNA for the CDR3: TGCGCCAGCAGCCCACTGCCGACAGGGGGTGGTCAGCCCCAGCATTTT. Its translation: CASSPLPTGGGQPQHF.

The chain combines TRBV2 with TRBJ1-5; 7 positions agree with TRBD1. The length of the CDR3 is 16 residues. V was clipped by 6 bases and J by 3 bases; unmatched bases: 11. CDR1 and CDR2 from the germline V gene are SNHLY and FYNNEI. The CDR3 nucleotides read TGTGCCAGCAGCGGAACCGGGACAGACTTCAATCAGCCCCAGCATTTT. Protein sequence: CASSGTGTDFNQPQHF.

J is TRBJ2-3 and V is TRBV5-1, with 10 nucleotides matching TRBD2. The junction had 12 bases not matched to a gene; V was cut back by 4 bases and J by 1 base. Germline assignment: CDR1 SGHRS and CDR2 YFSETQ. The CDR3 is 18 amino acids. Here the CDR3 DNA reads TGCGCCAGCAGCCCAGGGACTAGCGTATCCGGTGGCACAGATACGCAGTATTTT. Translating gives CASSPGTSVSGGTDTQYF.

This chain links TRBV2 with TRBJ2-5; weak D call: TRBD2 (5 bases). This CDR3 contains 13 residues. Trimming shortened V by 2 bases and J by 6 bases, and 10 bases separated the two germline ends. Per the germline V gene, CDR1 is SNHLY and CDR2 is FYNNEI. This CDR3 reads CASSEREGQTQYF. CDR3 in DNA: TGTGCCAGCAGTGAAAGAGAGGGTCAGACCCAGTACTTC. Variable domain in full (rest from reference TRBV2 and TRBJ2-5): EPEVTQTPSHQVTQMGQEVILRCVPISNHLYFYWYRQILGQKVEFLVSFYNNEISEKSEIFDDQFSVERPDGSNFTLKIRSTKLEDSAMYFCASSEREGQTQYFGPGTRLLVL.

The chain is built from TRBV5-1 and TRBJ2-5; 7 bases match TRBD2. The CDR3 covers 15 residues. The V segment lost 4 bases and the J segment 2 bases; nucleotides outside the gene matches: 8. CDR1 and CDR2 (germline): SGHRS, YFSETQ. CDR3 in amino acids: CASSEAGVEQETQYF. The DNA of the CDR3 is TGCGCCAGCAGCGAGGCGGGGGTCGAACAAGAGACCCAGTACTTC. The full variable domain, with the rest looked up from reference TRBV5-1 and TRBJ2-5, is KAGVTQTPRYLIKTRGQQVTLSCSPISGHRSVSWYQQTPGQGLQFLFEYFSETQRNKGNFPGRFSGRQFSNSRSEMNVSTLELGDSALYLCASSEAGVEQETQYFGPGTRLLVL.

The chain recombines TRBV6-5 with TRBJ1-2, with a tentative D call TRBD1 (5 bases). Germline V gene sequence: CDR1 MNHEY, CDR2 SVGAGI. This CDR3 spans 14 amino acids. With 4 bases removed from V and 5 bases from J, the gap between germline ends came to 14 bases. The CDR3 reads CASSSPSGRYGYTF. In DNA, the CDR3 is TGTGCCAGCAGTTCCCCTTCAGGGAGGTATGGCTACACCTTC.

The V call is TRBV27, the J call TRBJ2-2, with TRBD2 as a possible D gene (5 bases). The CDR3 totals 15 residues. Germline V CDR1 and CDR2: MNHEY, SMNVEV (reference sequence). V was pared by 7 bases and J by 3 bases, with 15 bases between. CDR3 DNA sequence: TGTGCCAGCAATCATTACGGGGAACACACCGGGGAGCTGTTTTTT. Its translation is CASNHYGEHTGELFF.

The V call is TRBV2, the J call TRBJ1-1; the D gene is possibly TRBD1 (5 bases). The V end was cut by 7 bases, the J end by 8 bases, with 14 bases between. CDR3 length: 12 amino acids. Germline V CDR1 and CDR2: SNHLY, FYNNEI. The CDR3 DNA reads TGTGCCAGCATACGCCGGGACTCGGAAGCTTTCTTT. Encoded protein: CASIRRDSEAFF.

CDR3 in amino acids: CASSLLQVEDEQFF. The DNA for the CDR3 is TGTGCCAGCAGCTTGCTCCAGGTGGAGGATGAGCAGTTCTTC. V and J are TRBV5-4 and TRBJ2-1; tentative D call: TRBD2 (5 bases). With 1 base removed from V and 8 bases from J, the gap between germline ends came to 13 bases. CDR3 length: 14 amino acids. The germline V gene encodes CDR1 SGHNT and CDR2 YYREEE (reference sequence).

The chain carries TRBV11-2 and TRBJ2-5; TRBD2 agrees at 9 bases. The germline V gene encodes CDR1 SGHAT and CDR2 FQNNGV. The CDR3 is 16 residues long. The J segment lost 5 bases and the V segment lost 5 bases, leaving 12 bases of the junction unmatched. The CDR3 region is CASSPISGGLGETQYF. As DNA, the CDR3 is TGTGCCAGCAGCCCCATCAGCGGGGGGCTAGGGGAGACCCAGTACTTC.

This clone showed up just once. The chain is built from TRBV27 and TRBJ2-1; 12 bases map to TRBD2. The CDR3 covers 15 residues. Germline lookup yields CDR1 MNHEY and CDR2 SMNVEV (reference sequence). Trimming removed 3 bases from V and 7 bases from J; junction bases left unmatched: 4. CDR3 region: CASSFGTSGRNEQFF. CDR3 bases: TGTGCCAGCAGTTTCGGTACTAGCGGGAGGAATGAGCAGTTCTTC.